This TCR beta chain comes out of a study of T cell changes during pregnancy in multiple sclerosis. Germline V gene data show CDR1 as WSHSY and CDR2 as SAAADI. The CDR3 runs to 12 residues. Trimming stripped 8 bases from V and 3 bases from J, with 10 bases between. Sequenced by immunoSEQ multiplex PCR; TCRdb stores in-frame clones only, minus some. This table holds under 70,000 clones, approximately 91% found once. J is TRBJ2-5 and V is TRBV10-2; D may be TRBD1 (5 bases). The sequences come from peripheral blood, collected in the second trimester of pregnancy. The sequence was collected from a female donor with multiple sclerosis, enrolled in a pregnancy study. The CDR3 DNA reads TGCGCCAGCGGGGCCCGGGAAGAGACCCAGTACTTC. This translates into CASGAREETQYF.